The entry that follows covers one T cell receptor (beta chain) sequence. These data are taken from a study of shared clonotypes between healthy human individuals. This CDR3 spans 16 amino acids. Germline loops: CDR1 SEHNR, CDR2 FQNEAQ (reference sequence). The J segment lost 8 bases and the V segment lost 5 bases, leaving 12 bases of the junction unmatched. Sequencing was performed with immunoSEQ multiplex PCR; in TCRdb, only in-frame clones are kept and a portion is missing. The table shows about 1.5 million clones, with about 98% occurring only once. The clonotype comes from a man aged 25-45 years in good health. The sequencing sample was made of naive CD4+ T cells sorted from blood. The subset denotes: CD45RA+ positively selected. V and J are TRBV7-9 and TRBJ1-2, with TRBD1 matching over 12 bases. Here the CDR3 reads CASSLHIRDRGRGYTF. CDR3 coding DNA: TGTGCCAGCAGCCTCCATATCCGGGACAGGGGGCGCGGCTACACCTTC.